This T cell receptor (beta chain) was profiled in a study of T cells in Graves' hyperthyroidism and ophthalmopathy. Germline V gene sequence: CDR1 ENHRY, CDR2 SYGVKD. The CDR3 consists of 15 residues. The V and J ends lost 3 bases and 0 bases respectively, with 11 bases between them. It was uncontrolled infection, other autoimmune disease, pregnancy or lactation that excluded patients. Regarding the study as a whole: The model anticipated ophthalmopathy a median approximately six months pre-onset. Separating ophthalmopathy from stable hyperthyroidism was achieved by a 13 V-J model. Clonotypes that were expanded in thyroid above 0.001 mostly appeared in blood too.

Amplification of TCR beta CDR3 regions was performed using RNA transcripts as template. Primed by the HTBI set, a first-round RT-PCR was run on the TCR CDR3. TCRdb passed the multiplex PCR reads through MiXCR, listing each CDR3 protein once. The sample holds 450,000 to 700,000 distinct CDR3 sequences, around 45% seen once. The sample holds one count of this clonotype. Its antigen is undetermined. Sequenced: peripheral blood or thyroid tissue (not recorded which). This clonotype was sampled from an adult woman with Graves' disease, either hyperthyroidism or ophthalmopathy (not recorded which). The rearrangement joins TRBV10-3 to TRBJ1-2; TRBD1 might be the D (6 bases). The CDR3 reads CAISDGQTSNYGYTF. The CDR3 nucleotides are TGTGCCATCAGTGATGGACAGACATCTAACTATGGCTACACCTTC.